The T cell receptor (beta chain) described here comes from a study of T cells in narcolepsy. Study at large: Patients with NT1 or NT2 and healthy control donors were enrolled. Overall study results and limits: No autoreactive T cell clone sequences appeared in some memory CD4+ repertoires. Autoreactive HCRT-specific and TRIB2-specific clonotypes were marked in same-patient CSF-versus-blood CD4+ comparisons.

A word on this clone: Its antigen remains unknown.

Only in-frame clones appear in the TCRdb table, and some are missing; sequencing was by immunoSEQ multiplex PCR. Seen here are roughly 20,000 clones, under 85% observed once, and the top ten hold under 2%. From germline, CDR1 is SEHNR and CDR2 FQNEAQ (reference sequence). The V and J ends lost 6 bases and 1 base respectively, with 15 bases between them. CDR3 length: 16 amino acids. This receptor was taken from a human donor in good health. Sequencing was performed on memory (CD45RA-) CD4+ T cells from blood. J is TRBJ2-2 and V is TRBV7-9, with D possibly being TRBD1 or TRBD2 (6 bases each). CDR3 nucleotides: TGTGCCAGCAGGCCCCTCGGAGGGGGGAACACCGGGGAGCTGTTTTTT. The encoded protein is CASRPLGGGNTGELFF.